This T cell receptor beta chain was identified in a study of T cell changes during pregnancy in multiple sclerosis. Using immunoSEQ multiplex PCR, the repertoire was profiled, and TCRdb retains in-frame clones only, with some absent. The top ten hold 2.6% of the sample, which has about 96,000 clones, 85% to 95% seen once. V shed 3 bases, J shed 2 bases, and the junction held 2 bases outside the gene matches. Germline values: CDR1 MGHRA, CDR2 YSYEKL. The CDR3 loop spans 14 amino acids. This clonotype was obtained from a female donor with multiple sclerosis, enrolled in a pregnancy study. Specimen: peripheral blood, collected in the first trimester of pregnancy. The chain employs TRBV4-1 and TRBJ2-7; 9 nucleotides match TRBD1. The CDR3 DNA follows: TGCGCCAGCAGCCATAACAGGGGGCCCTACGAGCAGTACTTC. Amino acid sequence: CASSHNRGPYEQYF.